The 12 T cell receptor beta chains below all came from one sample that was sequenced in a study of blood T cell repertoires in COVID-19. Profiling relied on immunoSEQ multiplex PCR, and the TCRdb table lists in-frame clones only, not all of them. This repertoire shows more than 450,000 clones, roughly 87% found once; its top ten account for under 0.75%. The specimen was PBMCs or T cells enriched from blood (not recorded which). These receptors came from a woman aged 18 to 35 who had recovered from COVID-19.

The CDR3 loop is CASSQAAAYEQYF. DNA of the CDR3: TGTGCCAGCAGCCAAGCTGCGGCATACGAGCAGTACTTC. The genes are TRBV3-1 (or the pseudogene TRBV3-2) and TRBJ2-7; no clear D. V was pared by 1 base and J by 4 bases, with 8 bases between. The CDR3 is 13 residues long. Germline V gene lookup returns CDR1 LGHDT and CDR2 YNNKEL (reference sequence).

The gene calls are TRBV30 and TRBJ2-2, with a tentative D call TRBD1 (6 bases). The CDR3 covers 14 residues. V lost 1 base to trimming and J lost 8 bases, with 14 bases between them. Looked up from germline, CDR1 is GTSNPN and CDR2 is SVGIG (reference sequence). DNA of the CDR3: TGTGCCTGGAGTGAGGGCAGGGGAAGGGGGGAGCTGTTTTTT. It yields the protein CAWSEGRGRGELFF.

The chain couples TRBV7-8 to TRBJ2-1; weak D call: TRBD2 (6 bases). Trimming took 3 bases from V and 0 from J, leaving 15 bases between them. Germline-derived CDR1 and CDR2 are SGHVS and FQNEAQ. This CDR3 has 17 amino acids. CDR3 in DNA: TGTGCCAGCAGCTTTCTCCTACCGGGACTCTCCTACAATGAGCAGTTCTTC. It is translated as CASSFLLPGLSYNEQFF.

The chain carries TRBV28 and TRBJ1-6; TRBD1 agrees at 11 bases. CDR3 size: 15 residues. V lost 5 bases and J lost 9; bases outside the gene matches: 6. Per the germline V gene, CDR1 is MDHEN and CDR2 is SYDVKM. CDR3 region: CASSVGQGEGSPLHF. As DNA, the CDR3 is TGTGCCAGCAGTGTGGGACAGGGGGAGGGTTCACCCCTCCACTTT.

V gene TRBV12-3 or TRBV12-4 combines with J gene TRBJ1-1, with D possibly TRBD1 on 5 matching bases. V dropped 8 bases and J dropped 5 bases, with 15 bases sitting between them. The CDR3 totals 13 residues. The CDR3 loop is CASSLAGLTEAFF. The CDR3 DNA sequence: TGTGCCAGCTCCTTAGCAGGGTTAACTGAAGCTTTCTTT.

The chain carries TRBV3-1 (or the pseudogene TRBV3-2) and TRBJ1-2; D is uncertain. V shed 1 base and J shed 3 bases, with 9 bases lying between them. Germline CDR1 reads LGHDT; CDR2 reads YNNKEL (reference sequence). This CDR3 comprises 14 residues. The CDR3: CASSQGSGYYGYTF. The CDR3 DNA is TGTGCCAGCAGCCAAGGATCGGGGTACTATGGCTACACCTTC.

This sequence joins TRBV4-1 and TRBJ1-1; D unclear. Trimming removed 4 bases at V and 1 base at J, with 22 bases between. The CDR3 loop spans 18 amino acids. The germline gives CDR1 MGHRA, CDR2 YSYEKL. The CDR3 protein is CASSRRARDLSENTEAFF. The DNA of the CDR3 is TGCGCCAGCAGCCGCCGGGCGAGGGATCTATCGGAGAACACTGAAGCTTTCTTT.

To note about this clone: One junction end disagrees with the germline gene, perhaps due to a read error. The CDR3 is CSVPQGLKTEAFF. Here the CDR3 DNA reads TGCAGCGTCCCTCAGGGCCTGAAAACTGAAGCTTTCTTT. The rearrangement joins TRBV29-1 to TRBJ1-1, with a tentative D call TRBD1 (5 bases). CDR1 and CDR2 from the germline V gene are SQVTM and ANQGSEA. This CDR3 has 13 residues.

The chain has TRBV6-2 or TRBV6-3 and TRBJ2-7, with D possibly being TRBD1 (6 bases). CDR1 MNHEY and CDR2 SVGEGT come from the germline V gene. The CDR3 covers 15 residues. V was clipped by 6 bases and J by 2 bases, with 17 bases between them. The CDR3 DNA reads as TGTGCCAGCAGCCCCTTCGAGGGGGTGACCTACGAGCAGTACTTC. Its translation: CASSPFEGVTYEQYF.

Details on this clone: Other nucleotide sequences from this sample produce the same CDR3. The rearrangement joins TRBV12-3 or TRBV12-4 to TRBJ1-5; D may be TRBD1 (5 bases). Trimming removed 1 base at V and 6 bases at J, with 7 bases between. The length of the CDR3 is 13 residues. This CDR3 is CASSLGGGQPQHF. CDR3 in DNA: TGTGCCAGCAGTTTAGGGGGGGGTCAGCCCCAGCATTTT.

This CDR3 is CASSHRFGGFSEKLFF. As DNA, the CDR3 is TGTGCCAGCAGCCACCGGTTTGGGGGGTTTAGTGAAAAACTGTTTTTT. V is TRBV28 and J is TRBJ1-4; TRBD1 might be the D (5 bases). This CDR3 has 16 amino acids. The germline V and J ends were trimmed by 6 bases and 7 bases, with 21 bases remaining between them. Germline-derived CDR1 and CDR2 are MDHEN and SYDVKM.

Comments on this clone: Other DNA sequences in the same sample also yield this CDR3. The chain uses TRBV27 and TRBJ1-4; possible D gene TRBD1, 5 bases. The germline V gene encodes CDR1 MNHEY and CDR2 SMNVEV (reference sequence). The CDR3 is 14 residues long. The V and J ends lost 2 bases and 7 bases respectively, with 11 bases between them. The CDR3 loop reads CASSLGGDGEKLFF. CDR3 in DNA: TGTGCCAGCAGTTTAGGAGGGGACGGTGAAAAACTGTTTTTT. Combining the CDR3 with reference TRBV27 and TRBJ1-4 gives the whole variable domain EAQVTQNPRYLITVTGKKLTVTCSQNMNHEYMSWYRQDPGLGLRQIYYSMNVEVTDKGDVPEGYKVSRKEKRNFPLILESPSPNQTSLYFCASSLGGDGEKLFFGSGTQLSVL.